This T cell receptor beta chain was recovered during a study of blood T cells in healthy people across ages. Overall study findings and caveats: More naive CD4+ cells and higher diversity marked long-lived donors relative to aged donors.

CDR1 SEHNR and CDR2 FQNEAQ come from the germline V gene (reference sequence). This CDR3 spans 14 amino acids. This clonotype showed up just a few times. Its antigen is not identified. Primed by a sample-barcoded 5' primer and a J-beta primer mix, a second PCR proceeded for about 7 to 12 cycles. Sequencing of every sample gave 2.5 million or more CDR3-containing paired-end reads. TCRdb reanalysed the 5' RACE reads using MiXCR and keeps one entry per CDR3 protein. In the table there are fewer than 1,200,000 distinct CDR3 sequences, around 25% of which are singletons. This sample was shared with a second study, whose subject was T cells of mothers and their children.

Sequencing was done on a sample of blood. J is TRBJ2-5 and V is TRBV7-9; D is ambiguous. The DNA end lines up better with TRBJ2-1; the J call may be wrong. The TCR originated in a girl aged 2-15 years in good health. CDR3 in DNA: TGTGCCAGCAGCTTAGTGTCTCTCTACAATGAGCAGTTCTTC. It codes for CASSLVSLYNEQFF.